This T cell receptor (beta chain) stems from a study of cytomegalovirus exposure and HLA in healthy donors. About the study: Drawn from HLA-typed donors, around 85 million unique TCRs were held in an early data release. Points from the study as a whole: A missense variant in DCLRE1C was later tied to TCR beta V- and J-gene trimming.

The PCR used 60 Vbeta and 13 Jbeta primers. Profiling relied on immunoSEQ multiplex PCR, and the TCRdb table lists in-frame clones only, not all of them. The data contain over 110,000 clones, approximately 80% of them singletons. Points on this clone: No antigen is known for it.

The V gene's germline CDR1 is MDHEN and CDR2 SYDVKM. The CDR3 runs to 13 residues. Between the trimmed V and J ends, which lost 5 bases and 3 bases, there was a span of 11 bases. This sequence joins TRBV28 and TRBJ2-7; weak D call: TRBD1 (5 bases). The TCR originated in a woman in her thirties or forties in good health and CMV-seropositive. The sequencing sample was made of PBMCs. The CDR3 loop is CASSAGQIYEQYF. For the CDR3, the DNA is TGTGCCAGCAGTGCCGGACAAATCTACGAGCAGTACTTC.